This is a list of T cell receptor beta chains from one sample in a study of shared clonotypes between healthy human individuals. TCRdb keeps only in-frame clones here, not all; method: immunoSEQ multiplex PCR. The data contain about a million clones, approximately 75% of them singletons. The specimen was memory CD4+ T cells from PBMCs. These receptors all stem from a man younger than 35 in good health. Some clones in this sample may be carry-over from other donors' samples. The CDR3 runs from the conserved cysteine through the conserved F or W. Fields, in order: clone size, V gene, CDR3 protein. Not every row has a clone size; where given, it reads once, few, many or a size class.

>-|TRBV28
CASSLGGAGGYTF
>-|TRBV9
CASRSSGGTNTGELFF
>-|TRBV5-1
CASREHRGGGNTIYF
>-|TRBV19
CASTPTQGGTTQYF
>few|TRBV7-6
CASSSTTHYTEAFF
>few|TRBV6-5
CASSIRRGSYEQYF
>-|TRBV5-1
CASSLGETGPRTGELFF
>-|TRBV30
CALGRRWKETQYF
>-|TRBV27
CASSLGGSGETQYF
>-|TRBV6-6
CASSYRAGQPQHF
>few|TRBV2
CASSDLAGDTGELFF
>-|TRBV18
CASSPLAYEQYF
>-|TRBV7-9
CASSLGAAGYTF
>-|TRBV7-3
CASATGSGAGELFF
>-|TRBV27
CASKLSGGSSYEQYF
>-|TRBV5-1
CASSLGLAGETQYF
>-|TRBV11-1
CASSTLAGSTDTQYF
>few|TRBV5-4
CASSRQVPGPNYGYTF
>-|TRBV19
CATRRVSADTQYF
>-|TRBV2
CASRRLQGQTQYF
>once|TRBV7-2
CASSLEFLAGPTDTQYF
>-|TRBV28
CASSLLQGPGANVLTF
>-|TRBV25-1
CACSGGGLETQYF
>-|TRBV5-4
CASSLVGIDGYTF
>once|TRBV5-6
CASSFGAGETQYF
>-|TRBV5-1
CASSLTSRTSNTEAFF
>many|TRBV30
CAWNLPRGSPLHF